This TCR beta chain is from a study of blood T cell repertoires in COVID-19. For the study at large: Donors of Cohort 3 who recovered were those that had two negative PCRs, clearance, or symptom resolution. There were acute and convalescent COVID-19 samples, and they came from the United States, Italy and Spain. The cDNA or gDNA used as material had been derived from T cells, B-cell-depleted T cells, or PBMCs.

CDR1 and CDR2 from the germline V gene are MDHEN and SYDVKM. Trimming removed 7 bases from V and 4 bases from J; junction bases left unmatched: 2. This CDR3 contains 12 residues. Measured with immunoSEQ multiplex PCR; TCRdb has only the in-frame clones, and not every one. The sample lists roughly 150,000 clones, around 80% seen once, with around 19% in the top ten. In assigning cohorts, the study relied on participant-reported clinical history. This receptor was taken from a woman in her 70s in a cohort exposed to, infected with or recovered from COVID-19 (not recorded which). V and J are TRBV28 and TRBJ2-7, with 9 bases matching TRBD2. Source material: PBMCs or T cells enriched from blood (not recorded which). In DNA form, the CDR3 reads TGTGCCAGCAATAGCGGGAGTTACGAGCAGTACTTC. This codes for CASNSGSYEQYF.